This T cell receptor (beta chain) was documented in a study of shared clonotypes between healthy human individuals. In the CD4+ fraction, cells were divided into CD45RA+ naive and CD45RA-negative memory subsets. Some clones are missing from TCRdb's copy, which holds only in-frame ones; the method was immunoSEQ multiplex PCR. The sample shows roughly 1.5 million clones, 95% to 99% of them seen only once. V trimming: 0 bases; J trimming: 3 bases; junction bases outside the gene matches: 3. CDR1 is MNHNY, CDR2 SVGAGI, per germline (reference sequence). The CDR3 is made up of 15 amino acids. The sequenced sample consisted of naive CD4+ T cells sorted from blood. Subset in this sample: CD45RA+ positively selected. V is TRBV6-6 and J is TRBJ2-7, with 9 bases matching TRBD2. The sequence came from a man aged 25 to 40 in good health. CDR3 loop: CASSYSSGRFYEQYF. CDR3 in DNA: TGTGCCAGCAGTTACTCTAGCGGGAGATTCTACGAGCAGTACTTC.